The 8 T cell receptor beta chains given below trace back to one sample, sequenced in a study of T-cell reconstitution after alpha-beta-depleted transplantation in children. The authors prepared the TCRbeta library with unique molecular identifiers. TCRdb re-called the PCR reads with MiXCR, one entry per CDR3 protein. The data contain approximately 500,000 distinct CDR3 sequences, around 27% of them singletons. The input for sequencing was PBMCs, taken before TCRalphabeta/CD19-depleted stem cell transplant. The receptor set was obtained from a boy in the first two years of life with Wiskott-Aldrich syndrome, due to receive a stem cell transplant.

This clonotype was detected a few times. The V and J genes are TRBV12-3 or TRBV12-4 and TRBJ2-7, with 7 bases matching TRBD2. V gave up 3 bases and J gave up 5 bases; unmatched junction bases: 7. The CDR3 contains 14 residues. In DNA form, the CDR3 reads TGTGCCAGCAGTTTCTGGGGGAGGGCCAACGAGCAGTACTTC. This codes for CASSFWGRANEQYF.

In its sample, this clonotype was seen once. The gene calls are TRBV10-3 and TRBJ2-2; 8 bases line up with TRBD2. This CDR3 contains 17 residues. Trimming took 0 bases from V and 5 from J; bases not matched to a gene: 8. CDR1 ENHRY and CDR2 SYGVKD come from the germline V gene. The DNA of the CDR3 is TGTGCCATCAGTGAGTCGAGAATAGCGGGAAGGACCGGGGAGCTGTTTTTT. Encoded protein: CAISESRIAGRTGELFF.

CDR3 in DNA: TGTGCCAGCAGCTCGACCCCTGGGACAGCTAACTATGGCTACACCTTC. Amino acids: CASSSTPGTANYGYTF. The chain has TRBV7-9 and TRBJ1-2, with 7 nucleotides matching TRBD1. The CDR3 is 16 residues long. Unmatched junction bases numbered 8, after V lost 4 bases and J lost 0 bases. Looked up from germline, CDR1 is SEHNR and CDR2 is FQNEAQ (reference sequence).

The rearrangement uses TRBV7-6 and TRBJ1-6; TRBD1 is a possible D gene (6 bases). Germline assignment: CDR1 SGHVS and CDR2 FNYEAQ. V gave up 1 base and J gave up 5 bases, with 18 bases separating them. The CDR3 loop spans 18 amino acids. The CDR3 DNA reads TGTGCCAGCAGCTTAGGGGGGGCAGTCGGGTCCAATAATTCACCCCTCCACTTT. Translation: CASSLGGAVGSNNSPLHF.

This clonotype showed up just a few times. The junction departs from the called germline gene at one end, perhaps through a read error. The chain employs TRBV5-1 and TRBJ2-2; TRBD2 aligns across 8 bases. The CDR3 is made up of 15 amino acids. Germline CDR1 and CDR2: SGHRS and YFSETQ. The CDR3: CASSLALADTGELFF. The CDR3 bases are TGTGCCAGCAGCTTAGCACTAGCGGACACCGGGGAGCTGTTTTTT.

The chain is built from TRBV20-1 and TRBJ1-5; TRBD1 is a possible D gene (5 bases). This CDR3 spans 15 amino acids. The V gene lost 3 bases and the J gene lost 0 bases, with 12 bases spanning the gap. Germline V lookup: CDR1 DFQATT, CDR2 SNEGSKA (reference sequence). The chain's CDR3 is CSASAGRYSNQPQHF. For the CDR3, the DNA is TGCAGTGCTAGTGCAGGGCGGTATAGCAATCAGCCCCAGCATTTT.

There are a few counts of this clonotype. The rearrangement links TRBV10-3 to TRBJ2-7; no clear D gene. The germline V gene has CDR1 ENHRY and CDR2 SYGVKD. The CDR3 is 11 amino acids. Between the trimmed V and J ends, which lost 10 bases and 1 base, there was a span of 8 bases. Here the CDR3 DNA reads TGTGCCACGGCGCGGTCCTACGAGCAGTACTTC. Protein sequence: CATARSYEQYF.

This clonotype has at least ten counts. The V gene is TRBV11-1, the J gene TRBJ2-5; 15 nucleotides line up with TRBD2. This CDR3 is 18 amino acids long. V lost 5 bases, J lost 5 bases, and 12 bases stayed unmatched. Germline V CDR1 and CDR2: SGHAT, FQDESV (reference sequence). DNA of the CDR3: TGTGCCAGCAGCCCGAGGGTGGGACTAGCGGGAGGATTGGAGACCCAGTACTTC. This codes for CASSPRVGLAGGLETQYF.